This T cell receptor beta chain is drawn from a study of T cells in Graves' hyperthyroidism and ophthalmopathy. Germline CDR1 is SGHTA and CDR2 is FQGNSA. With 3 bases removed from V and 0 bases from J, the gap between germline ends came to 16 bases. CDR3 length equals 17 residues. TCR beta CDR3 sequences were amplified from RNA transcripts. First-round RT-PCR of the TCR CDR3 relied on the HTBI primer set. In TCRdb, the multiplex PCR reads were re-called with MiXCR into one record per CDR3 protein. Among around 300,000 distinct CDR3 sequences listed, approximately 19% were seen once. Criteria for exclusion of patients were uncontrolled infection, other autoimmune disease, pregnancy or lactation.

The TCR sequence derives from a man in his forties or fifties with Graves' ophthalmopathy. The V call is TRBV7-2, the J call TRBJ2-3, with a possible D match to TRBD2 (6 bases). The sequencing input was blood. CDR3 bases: TGTGCCAGCAGCTTGGACCAGAGACTAGTTAGCACAGATACGCAGTATTTT. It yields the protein CASSLDQRLVSTDTQYF.